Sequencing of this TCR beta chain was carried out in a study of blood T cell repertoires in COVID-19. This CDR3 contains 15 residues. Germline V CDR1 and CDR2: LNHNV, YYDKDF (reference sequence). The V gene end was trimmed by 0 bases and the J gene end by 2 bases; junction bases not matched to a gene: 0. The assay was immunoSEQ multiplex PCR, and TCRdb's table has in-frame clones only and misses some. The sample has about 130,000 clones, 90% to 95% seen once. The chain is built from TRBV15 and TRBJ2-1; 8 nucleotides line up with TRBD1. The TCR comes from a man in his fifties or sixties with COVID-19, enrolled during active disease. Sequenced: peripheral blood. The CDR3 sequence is CATSREQGAYNEQFF. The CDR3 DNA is TGTGCCACCAGCAGAGAACAGGGGGCCTACAATGAGCAGTTCTTC.